These T cell receptor beta chains were read from a single sample in a study of blood T cell repertoires in COVID-19. Only in-frame clones appear in the TCRdb table, and some are missing; sequencing was by immunoSEQ multiplex PCR. The data contain roughly 24,000 clones, roughly 89% of them seen just once; the ten biggest clones take up approximately 30%. What was sequenced was peripheral blood. These receptors all stem from a man between 65 and 85 years old with COVID-19, enrolled during active disease. Each CDR3 is given with its conserved first and last residue. The order of the fields is clone size, J gene, V gene, D gene, CDR3 DNA, CDR3 protein. D genes are given only for firm matches. A clone size is listed for some rows: how often the clone was seen (once, few, many), or a class if it is expanded.

clone_size: NA
j_call: TRBJ2-1
v_call: TRBV9
d_call: NA
cdr3_nt: TGTGCCAGCAGCGTAGGGCTTGGCAATGAGCAGTTCTTC
cdr3_aa: CASSVGLGNEQFF

clone_size: NA
j_call: TRBJ2-7
v_call: TRBV7-8
d_call: NA
cdr3_nt: TGTGCCAGCAGCTTAGTAGCTAGTGGCTACGAGCAGTACTTC
cdr3_aa: CASSLVASGYEQYF

clone_size: NA
j_call: TRBJ2-7
v_call: TRBV7-2
d_call: TRBD2
cdr3_nt: TGTGCCAGCAGCCCCCCGTTAGCGGGGGCCTACTACGAGCAGTACTTC
cdr3_aa: CASSPPLAGAYYEQYF

clone_size: NA
j_call: TRBJ1-4
v_call: TRBV30
d_call: NA
cdr3_nt: TGTGCCTGGAGTGGGACACGCCGCTTTGAAAAACTGTTTTTT
cdr3_aa: CAWSGTRRFEKLFF

clone_size: NA
j_call: TRBJ2-7
v_call: TRBV5-4
d_call: NA
cdr3_nt: TGTGCCAGCAGACCACAACAGGGACACGAGCAGTACTTC
cdr3_aa: CASRPQQGHEQYF

clone_size: NA
j_call: TRBJ1-2
v_call: TRBV7-9
d_call: NA
cdr3_nt: TGTGCCAGCAGCTTAAGTAGGCAGGGCTATGGCTACACCTTC
cdr3_aa: CASSLSRQGYGYTF

clone_size: NA
j_call: TRBJ2-1
v_call: TRBV5-1
d_call: TRBD2
cdr3_nt: TGCGCCAGCAGCTTGGAGCGGGAGGACTACAATGAGCAGTTCTTC
cdr3_aa: CASSLEREDYNEQFF

clone_size: NA
j_call: TRBJ1-2
v_call: TRBV5-1
d_call: NA
cdr3_nt: TGCGCCAGCAGCTTGGGCCAGGGCGAGGGCTACACCTTC
cdr3_aa: CASSLGQGEGYTF

clone_size: NA
j_call: TRBJ2-7
v_call: TRBV19
d_call: TRBD2
cdr3_nt: TGTGCCAGCAGACTAGCGGGAGGGAGCCACGAGCAGTACTTC
cdr3_aa: CASRLAGGSHEQYF

clone_size: NA
j_call: TRBJ2-3
v_call: TRBV7-9
d_call: TRBD1
cdr3_nt: TGTGCCAGCAGCTTTGGACAGGGGTACCGCACAGATACGCAGTATTTT
cdr3_aa: CASSFGQGYRTDTQYF

clone_size: NA
j_call: TRBJ2-7
v_call: TRBV3-1/TRBV3-2
d_call: NA
cdr3_nt: TGTGCCAGCAGCCAAGAAGCCCTAGGAGGTCGGGCCTACGAGCAGTACTTC
cdr3_aa: CASSQEALGGRAYEQYF

clone_size: NA
j_call: TRBJ1-6
v_call: TRBV2
d_call: NA
cdr3_nt: TGTGCCAGCAGTGAAGACAGGGACCACTTT
cdr3_aa: CASSEDRDHF

clone_size: NA
j_call: TRBJ1-4
v_call: TRBV23-1
d_call: TRBD1
cdr3_nt: TGCGCCAGCAGTACGCCACGGGACAGGAGGGAAGAAAAACTGTTTTTT
cdr3_aa: CASSTPRDRREEKLFF

clone_size: few
j_call: TRBJ1-2
v_call: TRBV30
d_call: TRBD1
cdr3_nt: TGTGCCTGGAGAACGGACAGGGGCGCGTTATATGGCTACACCTTC
cdr3_aa: CAWRTDRGALYGYTF

clone_size: NA
j_call: TRBJ1-2
v_call: TRBV30
d_call: TRBD1
cdr3_nt: TGTGCCTGGAGTACTCCACAGGGGGCCTATGGCTACACCTTC
cdr3_aa: CAWSTPQGAYGYTF

clone_size: NA
j_call: TRBJ1-2
v_call: TRBV3-1/TRBV3-2
d_call: TRBD1
cdr3_nt: TGTGCCAGCAGCCAAATGACAGGGTACGGCTACACCTTC
cdr3_aa: CASSQMTGYGYTF

clone_size: NA
j_call: TRBJ1-5
v_call: TRBV4-1
d_call: NA
cdr3_nt: TGCGCCAGCAGCCAAGGGGGAGCTAATCAGCCCCAGCATTTT
cdr3_aa: CASSQGGANQPQHF

clone_size: NA
j_call: TRBJ1-6
v_call: TRBV27
d_call: NA
cdr3_nt: TGTGCCAGCAGTCCACTTACAACGGGGGGTCTCTCCTATAATTCACCCCTCCACTTT
cdr3_aa: CASSPLTTGGLSYNSPLHF

clone_size: once
j_call: TRBJ2-3
v_call: TRBV3-1/TRBV3-2
d_call: NA
cdr3_nt: TGTGCCAGCAGATCCAGGGGTTCGGATACGCAGTATTTT
cdr3_aa: CASRSRGSDTQYF

clone_size: NA
j_call: TRBJ1-4
v_call: TRBV30
d_call: NA
cdr3_nt: TGTGCCTGGAGCGCAACGGGACTTGCAACTAATGAAAAACTGTTTTTT
cdr3_aa: CAWSATGLATNEKLFF

clone_size: NA
j_call: TRBJ1-1
v_call: TRBV6-5
d_call: NA
cdr3_nt: TGTGCCAGCAGTCTGACAGGTACTGAAGCTTTCTTT
cdr3_aa: CASSLTGTEAFF

clone_size: once
j_call: TRBJ1-1
v_call: TRBV27
d_call: TRBD1
cdr3_nt: TGTGCCAGCAGAATACAGGGGAGGAACACTGAAGCTTTCTTT
cdr3_aa: CASRIQGRNTEAFF

clone_size: few
j_call: TRBJ2-7
v_call: TRBV7-9
d_call: TRBD1
cdr3_nt: TGTGCCAGCAGCCCCGAACCCCCGGGACAGATTTACGAGCAGTACTTC
cdr3_aa: CASSPEPPGQIYEQYF

clone_size: once
j_call: TRBJ1-2
v_call: TRBV5-1
d_call: NA
cdr3_nt: TGCGCCAGCAGCTTCCAGGGTCGTTACACCTTC
cdr3_aa: CASSFQGRYTF

clone_size: NA
j_call: TRBJ2-7
v_call: TRBV11-2
d_call: NA
cdr3_nt: TGTGCCAGCAGCTGGGACACCTCCTACGAGCAGTACTTC
cdr3_aa: CASSWDTSYEQYF

clone_size: once
j_call: TRBJ2-1
v_call: TRBV5-4
d_call: NA
cdr3_nt: TGTGCCAGCAGCTTGGGACTTTACAATGAGCAGTTCTTC
cdr3_aa: CASSLGLYNEQFF

clone_size: NA
j_call: TRBJ2-2
v_call: TRBV6-5
d_call: TRBD1
cdr3_nt: TGTGCCAGCAGTTACTGGACAGGAGGCACCGGGGAGCTGTTTTTT
cdr3_aa: CASSYWTGGTGELFF

clone_size: NA
j_call: TRBJ2-7
v_call: TRBV30
d_call: TRBD1
cdr3_nt: TGTGCCTGGAGTGTGGACAGGGAGTACGAGCAGTACTTC
cdr3_aa: CAWSVDREYEQYF

clone_size: once
j_call: TRBJ2-7
v_call: TRBV6-5
d_call: NA
cdr3_nt: TGTGCCAGCAGTTACTCAGGCAGGGAAGCGTCCTACGAGCAGTACTTC
cdr3_aa: CASSYSGREASYEQYF

clone_size: NA
j_call: TRBJ1-1
v_call: TRBV5-6
d_call: NA
cdr3_nt: TGTGCCAGCAGCCTGGGACTTCTGAACACTGAAGCTTTCTTT
cdr3_aa: CASSLGLLNTEAFF

clone_size: few
j_call: TRBJ1-2
v_call: TRBV3-1/TRBV3-2
d_call: NA
cdr3_nt: TGTGCCAGCAGCCAAGAGCCGCCGGACAGCCTCTATGGCTACACCTTC
cdr3_aa: CASSQEPPDSLYGYTF

clone_size: NA
j_call: TRBJ2-7
v_call: TRBV7-2
d_call: TRBD1
cdr3_nt: TGTGCCAGCAGCTTGAGGGGGACAGGGTTGGGATTAAGCTCCTACGAGCAGTACTTC
cdr3_aa: CASSLRGTGLGLSSYEQYF

clone_size: NA
j_call: TRBJ1-2
v_call: TRBV7-9
d_call: NA
cdr3_nt: TGTGCCAGCAGCCCTAGCCGTCTTTATGGCTACACCTTC
cdr3_aa: CASSPSRLYGYTF

clone_size: few
j_call: TRBJ2-1
v_call: TRBV2
d_call: TRBD1
cdr3_nt: TGTGCCAGCAGTCGGGACAGGACTGAGCAGTTCTTC
cdr3_aa: CASSRDRTEQFF

clone_size: medium-sized
j_call: TRBJ1-1
v_call: TRBV2
d_call: NA
cdr3_nt: TGTGCCAGCAGTCCCGGACGGGATGAAGCTTTCTTT
cdr3_aa: CASSPGRDEAFF

clone_size: NA
j_call: TRBJ2-7
v_call: TRBV3-1/TRBV3-2
d_call: TRBD1
cdr3_nt: TGTGCCAGCAGCCGGGACAGGGGCTACGAGCAGTACTTC
cdr3_aa: CASSRDRGYEQYF

clone_size: NA
j_call: TRBJ2-2
v_call: TRBV29-1
d_call: NA
cdr3_nt: TGCAGCGTTGAAACTCTCGGGAGAAAAACCGGGGAGCTGTTTTTT
cdr3_aa: CSVETLGRKTGELFF

clone_size: once
j_call: TRBJ1-5
v_call: TRBV19
d_call: NA
cdr3_nt: TGTGCCAGTAGTATAACCCAGGGCTATCAGCCCCAGCATTTT
cdr3_aa: CASSITQGYQPQHF

clone_size: once
j_call: TRBJ2-3
v_call: TRBV10-3
d_call: TRBD2
cdr3_nt: TGTGCCATCGCCGGGACTAGCGGGAGGCTCACAGATACGCAGTATTTT
cdr3_aa: CAIAGTSGRLTDTQYF

clone_size: NA
j_call: TRBJ2-5
v_call: TRBV6-5
d_call: NA
cdr3_nt: TGTGCCAGCAGTAAGACACTTCAAGAGACCCAGTACTTC
cdr3_aa: CASSKTLQETQYF

clone_size: NA
j_call: TRBJ2-2
v_call: TRBV9
d_call: NA
cdr3_nt: TGTGCCAGCAGCGTAGAGGGAGCTGCGAACACCGGGGAGCTGTTTTTT
cdr3_aa: CASSVEGAANTGELFF

clone_size: once
j_call: TRBJ1-1
v_call: TRBV5-6
d_call: NA
cdr3_nt: TGTGCCAGCAGCTTGGAGACAGACACTGAAGCTTTCTTT
cdr3_aa: CASSLETDTEAFF

clone_size: once
j_call: TRBJ2-7
v_call: TRBV7-9
d_call: TRBD2
cdr3_nt: TGTGCCAGCAGCCCGGGACTAGCGGGGGTCGAGCAGTACTTC
cdr3_aa: CASSPGLAGVEQYF

clone_size: NA
j_call: TRBJ2-3
v_call: TRBV3-1/TRBV3-2
d_call: TRBD1
cdr3_nt: TGTGCCAGCAGCCAAGACATGGGACAGGGCACAGATACGCAGTATTTT
cdr3_aa: CASSQDMGQGTDTQYF

clone_size: NA
j_call: TRBJ2-6
v_call: TRBV7-9
d_call: NA
cdr3_nt: TGTGCCAGCAGCTTAGTGTCCAGGGCTGGGGCCAACGTCCTGACTTTC
cdr3_aa: CASSLVSRAGANVLTF

clone_size: NA
j_call: TRBJ1-2
v_call: TRBV4-2
d_call: NA
cdr3_nt: TGTGCCAGCAGCCAAGAAGAGGCCCGCACCACCTTC
cdr3_aa: CASSQEEARTTF

clone_size: NA
j_call: TRBJ1-1
v_call: TRBV6-1
d_call: TRBD1
cdr3_nt: TGTGCCAGCAGTGAAGCTGCTAACAGGGGGACTGAAGCTTTCTTT
cdr3_aa: CASSEAANRGTEAFF

clone_size: NA
j_call: TRBJ2-2
v_call: TRBV11-2
d_call: NA
cdr3_nt: TGTGCCAGCAGACTGGGACAGAACACCGGGGAGCTGTTTTTT
cdr3_aa: CASRLGQNTGELFF

clone_size: NA
j_call: TRBJ2-7
v_call: TRBV10-3
d_call: TRBD1
cdr3_nt: TGTGCCATCAGAGACAGGGATGACCCCTACGAGCAGTACTTC
cdr3_aa: CAIRDRDDPYEQYF

clone_size: NA
j_call: TRBJ1-2
v_call: TRBV13
d_call: NA
cdr3_nt: TGTGCCAGCAGCTTAAGGGGACATGATAACTATGGCTACACCTTC
cdr3_aa: CASSLRGHDNYGYTF

clone_size: NA
j_call: TRBJ2-3
v_call: TRBV27
d_call: TRBD2
cdr3_nt: TGTGCCAGCCGTCGCGGTAGCGGGAGCACAGATACGCAGTATTTT
cdr3_aa: CASRRGSGSTDTQYF

clone_size: NA
j_call: TRBJ2-1
v_call: TRBV19
d_call: TRBD1
cdr3_nt: TGTGCCAGTAGTATATTCAGGGGGCCCTACAATGAGCAGTTCTTC
cdr3_aa: CASSIFRGPYNEQFF

clone_size: NA
j_call: TRBJ1-5
v_call: TRBV5-6
d_call: NA
cdr3_nt: TGTGCCAGCAGCTTGTGGGGCCGCAGTAGCAATCAGCCCCAGCATTTT
cdr3_aa: CASSLWGRSSNQPQHF